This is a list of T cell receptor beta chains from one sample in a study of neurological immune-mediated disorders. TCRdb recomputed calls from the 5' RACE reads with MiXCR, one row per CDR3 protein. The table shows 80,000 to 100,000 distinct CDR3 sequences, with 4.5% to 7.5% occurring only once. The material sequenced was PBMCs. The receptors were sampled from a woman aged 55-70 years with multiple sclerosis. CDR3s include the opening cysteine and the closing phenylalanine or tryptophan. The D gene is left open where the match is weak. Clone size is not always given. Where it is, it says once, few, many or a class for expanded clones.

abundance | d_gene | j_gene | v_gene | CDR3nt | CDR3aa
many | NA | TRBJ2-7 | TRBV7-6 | TGTGCCAGCAGCCCAAGGCCCTCCTACGAGCAGTACTTC | CASSPRPSYEQYF
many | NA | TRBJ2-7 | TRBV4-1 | TGCGCCAGCAGCTTCTCGGCCTTAAACTACGAGCAGTACTTC | CASSFSALNYEQYF
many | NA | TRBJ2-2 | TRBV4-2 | TGTGCCAGCAGCCAACGAGATGTTAACACCGGGGAGCTGTTTTTT | CASSQRDVNTGELFF
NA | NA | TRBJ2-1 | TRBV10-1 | TGCGCCAGCAGTACTCTAAGCTCCTACAATGAGCAGTTCTTC | CASSTLSSYNEQFF
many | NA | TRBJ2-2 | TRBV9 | TGTGCCAGCAGCGTACAGGTACACACCGGGGAGCTGTTTTTT | CASSVQVHTGELFF
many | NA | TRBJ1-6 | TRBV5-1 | TGCGCCAGCAGCTTGACCGATAATTCACCCCTCCACTTT | CASSLTDNSPLHF
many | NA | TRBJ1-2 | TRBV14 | TGTGCCAGCAGTTTGTTTGGCCAGGTTAGGGGACGGACCTTC | CASSLFGQVRGRTF
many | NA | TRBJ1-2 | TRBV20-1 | TGCAGTGCCCTCCGGACGACGGCTGGCTACACCTTC | CSALRTTAGYTF
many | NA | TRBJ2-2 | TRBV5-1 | TGCGCCAGCAGCTTTGGTCAGGGGAAAAACACCGGGGAGCTGTTTTTT | CASSFGQGKNTGELFF
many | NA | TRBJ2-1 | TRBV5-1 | TGCGCCAGCAGCCCGACGACTAGCTCCTACAATGAGCAGTTCTTC | CASSPTTSSYNEQFF
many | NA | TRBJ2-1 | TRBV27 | TGTGCCAGCAGGCCGGGGGAGGGGGCCCTCTCCTACAATGAGCAGTTCTTC | CASRPGEGALSYNEQFF
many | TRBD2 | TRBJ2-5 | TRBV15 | TGTGCCACCAGCAGCAGTGGACTAGCGGGGTTTGTACAAGAGACCCAGTACTTC | CATSSSGLAGFVQETQYF
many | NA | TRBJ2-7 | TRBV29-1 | TGCAGCGTAAACCGGGACGGCTCCTACGAGCAGTACTTC | CSVNRDGSYEQYF
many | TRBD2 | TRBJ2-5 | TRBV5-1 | TGCGCCAGCTTTGATAGCGGGGCCCCCGAGGAGACCCAGTACTTC | CASFDSGAPEETQYF
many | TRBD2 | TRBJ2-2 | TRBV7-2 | TGTGCCAGCAGCTTATGGACTAGCGGCACCGGGGAGCTGTTTTTT | CASSLWTSGTGELFF
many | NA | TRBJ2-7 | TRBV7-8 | TGTGCCAGCAGCTTAGGGGGGTCCGAGCAGTACTTC | CASSLGGSEQYF
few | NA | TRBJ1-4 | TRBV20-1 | TGCAGTGCGCGAGGGGGGGCCGCAACTAATGAAAAACTGTTTTTT | CSARGGAATNEKLFF
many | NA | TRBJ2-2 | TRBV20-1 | TGCAGTGCAAGTAGACAGACCGGGGAGCTGTTTTTT | CSASRQTGELFF
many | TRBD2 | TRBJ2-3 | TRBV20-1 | TGCAGTGGTCTCCTAGCGGGGATCACAGATACGCAGTATTTT | CSGLLAGITDTQYF
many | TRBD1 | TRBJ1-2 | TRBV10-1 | TGCGCCAGCAGTAGGACAGGGTTAGGGTATGGCTACACCTTC | CASSRTGLGYGYTF
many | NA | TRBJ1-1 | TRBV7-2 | TGTGCCAGCAGCTTAGCCCGTGCCACTGAAGCTTTCTTT | CASSLARATEAFF
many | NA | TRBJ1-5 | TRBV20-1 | TGCAGTGCTAGGGGGGACGGCAATCAGCCCCAGCATTTT | CSARGDGNQPQHF
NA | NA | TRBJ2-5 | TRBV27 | TGTGCCAGCAGCGGAGGGACTCACCAAGAGACCCAGTACTTC | CASSGGTHQETQYF
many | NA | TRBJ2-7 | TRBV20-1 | TGCAGTGGAGAAAGGGTCAAAAGCTCCTACGAGCAGTACTTC | CSGERVKSSYEQYF
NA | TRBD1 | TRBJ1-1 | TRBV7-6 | TGCGCCAGCAGCGCGGACAGGACTGAAGCTTTCTTT | CASSADRTEAFF
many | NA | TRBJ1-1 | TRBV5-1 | TGCGCCAGCAGCCTGGGGACGACTGAAGCTTTCTTT | CASSLGTTEAFF
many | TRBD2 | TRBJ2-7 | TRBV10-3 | TGTGCCATCAGTGAACTAGCGGGGACCTACGAGCAGTACTTC | CAISELAGTYEQYF
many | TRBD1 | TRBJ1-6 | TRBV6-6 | TGTGCCAGCAGTAAAACGACAGGGTTGAATTCACCCCTCCACTTT | CASSKTTGLNSPLHF
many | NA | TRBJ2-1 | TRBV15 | TGTGCCACCAGCAGGGCAGACGTCGCGAACAATGAGCAGTTCTTC | CATSRADVANNEQFF
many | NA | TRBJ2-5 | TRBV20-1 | TGCAGTGCTGGGGCGCGTGCTGAGACCCAGTACTTC | CSAGARAETQYF
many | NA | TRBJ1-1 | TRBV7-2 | TGTGCCAGCAGCACCAACCACAGGAACACTGAAGCTTTCTTT | CASSTNHRNTEAFF
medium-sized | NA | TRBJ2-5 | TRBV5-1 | TGCGCCAGCAGCTTGGCTCCCCAAGAGACCCAGTACTTC | CASSLAPQETQYF
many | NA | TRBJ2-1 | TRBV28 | TGTGCCAGCAGTAGAATGGGACAGTTCTTC | CASSRMGQFF
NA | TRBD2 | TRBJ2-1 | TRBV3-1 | TGTGCCAGCAGCCAAGATAGATCGCGGGGGGCATCCGCTCGCTACAATGAGCAGTTCTTC | CASSQDRSRGASARYNEQFF
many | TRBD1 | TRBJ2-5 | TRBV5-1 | TGCGCCAGCAGCTTGGAGGTCAGGACAGGGCAAGAGACCCAGTACTTC | CASSLEVRTGQETQYF
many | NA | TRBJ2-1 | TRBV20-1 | TGCAGTGCTAGCCGGACCTACAATGAGCAGTTCTTC | CSASRTYNEQFF
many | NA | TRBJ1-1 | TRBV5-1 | TGCGCCAGCAGCTTGAATATGAACGACGCTTTCTTT | CASSLNMNDAFF
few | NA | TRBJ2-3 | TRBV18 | TGTGCCAGCTCACCACGGGACTTCACAGATACGCAGTATTTT | CASSPRDFTDTQYF
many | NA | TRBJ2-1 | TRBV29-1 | TGCAGCGTTAAGACTAGTTACAATGAGCAGTTCTTC | CSVKTSYNEQFF